Described below is a single TCR beta chain sequence and its context. Its target is not known. This table comes from immunoSEQ multiplex PCR, and its TCRdb copy is limited to in-frame clones, with some not included. The sample records 20,000 to 25,000 clones, 80% being singletons. Brentuximab vedotin exposure varied among the patients, all of whom had relapsed after autologous stem cell transplantation. V shed 2 bases and J shed 5 bases, with 7 bases lying between them. From germline, CDR1 is MNHNY and CDR2 SVGAGI (reference sequence). The CDR3 sequence is 13 residues long. The source of the sample is a study of PD-1 blockade in classical Hodgkin lymphoma. Overall study results and limits: Excluded were patients who started nivolumab under 1 year after ASCT, a group that had lower diversity. Patients with a complete response exhibited baseline diversity comparable to newly diagnosed patients.

The TCR originated in a human donor with classical Hodgkin lymphoma. This chain uses TRBV6-6 with TRBJ1-5; possibly TRBD1 for D (5 bases). The sample consisted of peripheral blood mononuclear cells (PBMCs), taken before the second cycle of nivolumab. CDR3: CASSYTGDQPQHF. The CDR3 DNA is TGTGCCAGCAGTTACACGGGGGATCAGCCCCAGCATTTT.